The clone carrying this TCR beta chain appeared many times. This entry belongs to a study of T cells in Graves' hyperthyroidism and ophthalmopathy. Trimming took 5 bases from V and 4 from J, leaving 10 bases between them. The CDR3 sequence is 13 residues long. TCR beta CDR3 region amplification was performed from RNA transcripts. The study used the HTBI primer set for a first-round RT-PCR of the TCR CDR3. TCRdb independently ran MiXCR on the multiplex PCR reads; one entry per CDR3 protein. The sample records fewer than 400,000 distinct CDR3 sequences, approximately 15% being singletons. This TCR was sampled from a woman aged 18 to 35 with Graves' hyperthyroidism that later progressed to Graves' ophthalmopathy. The chain couples TRBV12-3 or TRBV12-4 to TRBJ2-3; weak D call: TRBD1 (6 bases). Material: blood. The CDR3 DNA is TGTGCCAGCAGTAGACAGGTATCAGATACGCAGTATTTT. Its translation is CASSRQVSDTQYF.